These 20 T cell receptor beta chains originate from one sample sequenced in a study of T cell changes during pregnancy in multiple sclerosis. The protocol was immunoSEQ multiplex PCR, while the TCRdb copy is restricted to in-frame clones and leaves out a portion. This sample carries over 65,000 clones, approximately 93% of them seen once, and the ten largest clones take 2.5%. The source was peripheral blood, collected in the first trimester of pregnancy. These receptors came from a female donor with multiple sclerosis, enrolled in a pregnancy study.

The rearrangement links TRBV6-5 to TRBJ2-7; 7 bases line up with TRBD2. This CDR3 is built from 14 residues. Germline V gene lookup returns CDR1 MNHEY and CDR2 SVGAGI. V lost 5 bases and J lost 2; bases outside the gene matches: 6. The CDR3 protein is CASSQLAAAYEQYF. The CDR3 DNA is TGTGCCAGCAGTCAGCTAGCGGCCGCCTACGAGCAGTACTTC.

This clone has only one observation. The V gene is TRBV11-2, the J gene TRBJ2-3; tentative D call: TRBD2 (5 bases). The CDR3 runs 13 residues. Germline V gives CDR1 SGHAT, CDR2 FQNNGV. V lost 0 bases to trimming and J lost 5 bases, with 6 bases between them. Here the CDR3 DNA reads TGTGCCAGCAGCTTAGATCGGGGAGATACGCAGTATTTT. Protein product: CASSLDRGDTQYF.

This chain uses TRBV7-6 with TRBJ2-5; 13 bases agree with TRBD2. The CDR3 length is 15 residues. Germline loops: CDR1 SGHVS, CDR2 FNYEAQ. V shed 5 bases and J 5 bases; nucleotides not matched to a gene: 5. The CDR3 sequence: CASSPLAGGTETQYF. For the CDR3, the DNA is TGTGCCAGCAGCCCACTAGCGGGAGGGACTGAGACCCAGTACTTC.

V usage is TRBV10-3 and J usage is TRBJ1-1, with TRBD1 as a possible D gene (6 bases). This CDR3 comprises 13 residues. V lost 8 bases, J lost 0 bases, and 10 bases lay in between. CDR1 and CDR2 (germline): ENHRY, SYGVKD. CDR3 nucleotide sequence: TGTGCCATCGGGACAACTATGAACACTGAAGCTTTCTTT. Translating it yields CAIGTTMNTEAFF.

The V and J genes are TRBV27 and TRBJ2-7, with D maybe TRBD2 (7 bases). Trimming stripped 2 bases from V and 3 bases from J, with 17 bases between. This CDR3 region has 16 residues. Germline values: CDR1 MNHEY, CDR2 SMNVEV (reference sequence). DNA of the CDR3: TGTGCCAGCAGTTTACTACTAGGGGAGGGGGTCTACGAGCAGTACTTC. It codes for CASSLLLGEGVYEQYF.

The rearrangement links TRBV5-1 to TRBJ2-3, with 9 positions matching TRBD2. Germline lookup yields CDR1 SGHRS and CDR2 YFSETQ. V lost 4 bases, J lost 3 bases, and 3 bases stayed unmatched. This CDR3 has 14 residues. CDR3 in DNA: TGCGCCAGCAGCATGAGCGGGGGGACAGATACGCAGTATTTT. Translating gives CASSMSGGTDTQYF.

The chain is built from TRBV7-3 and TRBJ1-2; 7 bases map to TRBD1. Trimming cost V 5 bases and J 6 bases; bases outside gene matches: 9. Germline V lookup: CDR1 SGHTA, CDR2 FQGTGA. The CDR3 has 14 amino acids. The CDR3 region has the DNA TGTGCCAGCAGCCTACAGGGGTCCTCCAATGGCTACACCTTC. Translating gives CASSLQGSSNGYTF.

The CDR3 spells CAISGGGRTHEQYF. The DNA of the CDR3 is TGTGCCATCAGTGGGGGCGGGAGGACCCACGAGCAGTACTTC. V gene TRBV10-3 combines with J gene TRBJ2-7, with 8 bases fitting TRBD2. Germline V gene sequence: CDR1 ENHRY, CDR2 SYGVKD. J was trimmed by 5 bases and V by 4 bases; bases with no gene match: 7. CDR3 size: 14 residues.

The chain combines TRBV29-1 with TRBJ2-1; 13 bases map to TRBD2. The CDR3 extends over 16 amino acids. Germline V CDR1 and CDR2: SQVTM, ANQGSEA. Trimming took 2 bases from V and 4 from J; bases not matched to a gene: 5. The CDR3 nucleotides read TGCAGCGTTGAATCTGGGACTAGCGGGGTTTACAATGAGCAGTTCTTC. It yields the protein CSVESGTSGVYNEQFF.

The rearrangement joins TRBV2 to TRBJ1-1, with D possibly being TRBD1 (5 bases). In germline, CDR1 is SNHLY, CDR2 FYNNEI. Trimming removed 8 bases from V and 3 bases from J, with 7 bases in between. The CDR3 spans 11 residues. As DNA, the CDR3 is TGTGCCAGCCAGGGTCACACTGAAGCTTTCTTT. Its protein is CASQGHTEAFF.

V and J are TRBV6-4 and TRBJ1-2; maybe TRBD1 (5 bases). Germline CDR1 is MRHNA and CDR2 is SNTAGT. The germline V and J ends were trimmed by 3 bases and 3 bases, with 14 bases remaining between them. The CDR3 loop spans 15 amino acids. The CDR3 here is CASSETWEGYYGYTF. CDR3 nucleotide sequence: TGTGCCAGCAGTGAAACCTGGGAGGGGTACTATGGCTACACCTTC.

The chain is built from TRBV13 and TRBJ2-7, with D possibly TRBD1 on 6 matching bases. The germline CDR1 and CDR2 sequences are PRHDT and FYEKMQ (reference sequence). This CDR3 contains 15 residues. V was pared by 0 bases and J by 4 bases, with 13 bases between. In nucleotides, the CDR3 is TGTGCCAGCAGCTTAGGGGAAGGGGGATTTTACGAGCAGTACTTC. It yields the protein CASSLGEGGFYEQYF.

The DNA of the CDR3 is TGTGCCAGCAGTTCACGACAGGGTACGGGCACAGATACGCAGTATTTT. The encoded protein is CASSSRQGTGTDTQYF. The chain combines TRBV28 with TRBJ2-3; 7 nucleotides agree with TRBD1. V was clipped by 4 bases and J by 1 base; unmatched bases: 8. Germline V gene sequence: CDR1 MDHEN, CDR2 SYDVKM. The CDR3 spans 16 residues. Full variable domain (rest looked up from reference TRBV28 and TRBJ2-3): DVKVTQSSRYLVKRTGEKVFLECVQDMDHENMFWYRQDPGLGLRLIYFSYDVKMKEKGDIPEGYSVSREKKERFSLILESASTNQTSMYLCASSSRQGTGTDTQYFGPGTRLTVL.

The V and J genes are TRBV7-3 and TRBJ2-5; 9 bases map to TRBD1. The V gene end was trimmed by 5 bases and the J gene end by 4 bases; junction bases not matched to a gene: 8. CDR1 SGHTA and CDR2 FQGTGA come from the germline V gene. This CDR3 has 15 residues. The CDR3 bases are TGTGCCAGCAGCCCTACCGGGACAGGGCGAGAGACCCAGTACTTC. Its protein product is CASSPTGTGRETQYF. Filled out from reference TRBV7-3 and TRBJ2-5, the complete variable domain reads GAGVSQTPSNKVTEKGKYVELRCDPISGHTALYWYRQSLGQGPEFLIYFQGTGAADDSGLPNDRFFAVRPEGSVSTLKIQRTERGDSAVYLCASSPTGTGRETQYFGPGTRLLVL.

The DNA of the CDR3 is TGCAGTGCTAGTCCGCGACTAGCGCCGTATTTT. It codes for CSASPRLAPYF. V usage is TRBV20-1 and J usage is TRBJ2-3; the match to TRBD2 covers 8 bases. CDR3 length equals 11 residues. The ends lost 3 bases at V and 14 bases at J; junction bases unmatched: 7. Germline V gene lookup returns CDR1 DFQATT and CDR2 SNEGSKA (reference sequence).

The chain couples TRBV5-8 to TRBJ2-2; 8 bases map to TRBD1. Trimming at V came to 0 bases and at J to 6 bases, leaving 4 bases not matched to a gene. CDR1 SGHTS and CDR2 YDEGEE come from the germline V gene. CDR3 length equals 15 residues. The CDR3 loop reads CASSLGGQGPGELFF. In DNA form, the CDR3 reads TGTGCCAGCAGCTTGGGAGGACAGGGTCCCGGGGAGCTGTTTTTT.

The CDR3 DNA follows: TGTGCCAGCAGACCTCTCGGGACAGGACTCTACGAGCAGTACTTC. This gives the protein CASRPLGTGLYEQYF. This chain connects TRBV28 to TRBJ2-7; 8 positions match TRBD1. Looked up from germline, CDR1 is MDHEN and CDR2 is SYDVKM. The CDR3 runs to 15 residues. Trimming removed 6 bases from V and 3 bases from J; junction bases left unmatched: 10.

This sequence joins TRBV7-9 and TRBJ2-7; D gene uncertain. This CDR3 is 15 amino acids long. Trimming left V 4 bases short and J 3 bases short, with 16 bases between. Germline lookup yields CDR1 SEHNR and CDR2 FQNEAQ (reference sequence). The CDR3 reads CASSSPQSYRYEQYF. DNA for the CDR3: TGTGCCAGCAGCTCGCCCCAGTCATATCGCTACGAGCAGTACTTC. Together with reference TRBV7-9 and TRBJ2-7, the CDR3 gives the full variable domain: DTGVSQNPRHKITKRGQNVTFRCDPISEHNRLYWYRQTLGQGPEFLTYFQNEAQLEKSRLLSDRFSAERPKGSFSTLEIQRTEQGDSAMYLCASSSPQSYRYEQYFGPGTRLTVT.

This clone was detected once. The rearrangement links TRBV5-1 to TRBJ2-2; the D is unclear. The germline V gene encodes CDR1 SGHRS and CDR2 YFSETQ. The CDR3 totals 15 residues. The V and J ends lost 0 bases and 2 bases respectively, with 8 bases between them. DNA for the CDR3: TGCGCCAGCAGCTTGGGGTCTAGTAACACCGGGGAGCTGTTTTTT. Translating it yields CASSLGSSNTGELFF.

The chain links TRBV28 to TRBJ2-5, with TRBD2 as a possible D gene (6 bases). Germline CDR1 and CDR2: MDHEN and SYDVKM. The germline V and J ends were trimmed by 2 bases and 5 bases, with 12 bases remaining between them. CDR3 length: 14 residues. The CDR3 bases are TGTGCCAGCAGTTTAGGGGGACTGTCGGAGACCCAGTACTTC. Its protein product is CASSLGGLSETQYF.